The clone carrying this T cell receptor (beta chain) showed up just a few times. This record comes from a study of T-cell reconstitution after alpha-beta-depleted transplantation in children. Unique molecular identifiers were built into the TCRbeta library. TCRdb re-called the PCR reads through MiXCR, storing one row per CDR3 protein. The repertoire holds 500,000 to 600,000 distinct CDR3 sequences, with approximately 32% as singletons. V lost 2 bases and J 9 bases, leaving 16 bases between the germline ends. The CDR3 spans 14 residues. The clonotype comes from a human donor who donated a stem cell graft to a child with aplastic anemia. This chain joins TRBV12-3 or TRBV12-4 and TRBJ1-1; no firm D call. The sample was PBMCs from the stem cell graft donor, taken from the stem cell graft. CDR3 bases: TGTGCCAGCAGTTTATACGGCACGACCGGAAAAGCTTTCTTT. Amino acid sequence: CASSLYGTTGKAFF.